This T cell receptor beta chain stems from a study of T cells in Graves' hyperthyroidism and ophthalmopathy. Whole-study findings and limits: Among clonotypes expanded in thyroid above 0.001, most were also found in blood. The model foresaw ophthalmopathy a median around 6.8 months prior to onset.

As for this clonotype: The target antigen is unknown.

PBMCs came from 8.5 to 10 ml fresh peripheral blood. Authors of the study amplified TCR beta CDR3 regions from RNA transcripts. The HTBI primer set served for first-round RT-PCR of the TCR CDR3. Using its own MiXCR run on the multiplex PCR reads, TCRdb lists one record per CDR3 protein. The table lists hundreds of thousands of distinct CDR3 sequences, 14% of them singletons. This clonotype originated in a woman under 30 with Graves' hyperthyroidism. The material sequenced was blood.

Written as DNA, the CDR3 is TGTGCCAGCAGTTACTCGGGGGGGGCGGCCCAGTACTTC. It is translated as CASSYSGGAAQYF. The V and J genes are TRBV6-6 and TRBJ2-5; D may be TRBD2 (7 bases). V was cut by 0 bases and J by 9 bases, with 11 bases left in between. The CDR3 extends over 13 amino acids. Germline V gives CDR1 MNHNY, CDR2 SVGAGI (reference sequence).